This T cell receptor beta chain was recovered during a study of tumor and adjacent non-tumor tissue in lung cancer. As for the study in general: Each sample yielded some 4 million productive TCRbeta reads on average.

A modified ARM-PCR protocol with three rounds of nested PCR amplified TCRbeta. MiXCR, applied by TCRdb to the multiplex PCR reads, yields one record per CDR3 protein. The table includes tens of thousands of distinct CDR3 sequences, around 71% detected once. Notes on this clonotype: What it recognizes is unknown.

Study outcomes and limitations: Compared with tumor, normal lung showed significantly lower TCR diversity.

RNA was extracted from bulk tissue without any cell sorting. Between August and November 2014, newly diagnosed, chemotherapy-naive lung cancer patients underwent thoracic surgery in China. The CDR3 is 15 amino acids. Input material: lung tumor tissue. This rearrangement joins TRBV12-3 or TRBV12-4 to TRBJ2-3; 8 bases map to TRBD1. The receptor comes from a man aged 60 to 75 with non-small cell lung cancer. The CDR3 bases are TGTATCAGCAGTTTGGGCAGGGGGCAAACAGATACGCAGTATTTT. Translating it yields CISSLGRGQTDTQYF.